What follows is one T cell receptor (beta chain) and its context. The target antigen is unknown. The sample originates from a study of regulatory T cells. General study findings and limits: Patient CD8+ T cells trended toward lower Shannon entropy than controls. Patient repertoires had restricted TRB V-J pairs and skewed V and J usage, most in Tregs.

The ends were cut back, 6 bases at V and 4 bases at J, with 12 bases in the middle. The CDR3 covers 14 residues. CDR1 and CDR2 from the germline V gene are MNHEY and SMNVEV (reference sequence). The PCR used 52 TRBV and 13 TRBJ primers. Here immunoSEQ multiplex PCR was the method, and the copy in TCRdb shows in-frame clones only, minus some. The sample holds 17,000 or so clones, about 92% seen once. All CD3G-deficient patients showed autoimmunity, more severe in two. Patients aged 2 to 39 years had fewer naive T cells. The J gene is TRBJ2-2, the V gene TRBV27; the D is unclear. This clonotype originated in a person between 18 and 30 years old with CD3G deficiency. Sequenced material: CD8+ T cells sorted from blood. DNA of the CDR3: TGTGCCAGCAGCCTGGCGGCGCCCACCGGGGAGCTGTTTTTT. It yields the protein CASSLAAPTGELFF.